The subject of this entry is one T cell receptor beta chain. This clonotype was counted only a few times. It lacks a known antigen. With a much larger clone just one base away, this may be a read error. The time point label here, explained by the study, means: newly diagnosed GD, antithyroid drugs for less than 3 months. For both TCR sequencing and RNA sequencing, RNA was extracted from PBMCs using TRIzol. The diagnosis of Graves' disease followed American Thyroid Association guidelines. The patients came from an endocrinology department in Xi'an, China. Each patient gave 7.5 to 10 milliliters of peripheral blood, collected in an EDTA anticoagulant tube. PBMCs were isolated by Ficoll Paque Plus density gradient separation without further T cell sorting. An Agilent 2100 Bioanalyzer and agarose gel were used to assess RNA quality, and a NanoDrop 2000 was used to measure RNA concentration. The entry originates in a study of regulatory T cells in long-lasting Graves disease (dated by TCRdb to about 2021). Looking at the study overall: In the newly diagnosed Graves' disease group, patients had been taking antithyroid drugs for less than 3 months. This study used TCR sequencing and RNA sequencing of peripheral blood to compare persistent Graves' disease patients against newly diagnosed Graves' disease patients. The study was registered as a clinical trial and conducted in China. TCR sequencing covered approximately 13 persistent and approximately 20 newly diagnosed Graves' disease patients, some 35 samples in total. Overall study outcomes, separate from this receptor: Only the TCR beta chain was sequenced and analyzed. Peripheral blood alone was examined, since thyroid tissue, which constituted the primary lesion, could not be accessed. A larger number of public clonotypes was shared among persistent patients (under 3,000) than among newly diagnosed patients (roughly 970). Persistent Graves' disease patients showed lower TCR Shannon entropy and fewer highly expanded clones than newly diagnosed patients, suggesting clonal expansion. Preferential use of TRBV28, TRBJ1-2 and TRBJ2-5 was observed in persistent disease, whereas TRBV20-1 and TRBJ2-1 were favored in newly diagnosed disease. The authors noted that the small sample size was a limitation that may lower accuracy.

Library prep was done by multiplex PCR. Sequencer: Illumina HiSeq 4000. CDR3 regions were amplified by Arm-PCR with iRepertoire HTBI primers to construct TCR beta libraries. Gel purification was performed on PCR products prior to sequencing. The paper's processing steps were these. Across samples, approximately 68 TRBV and approximately 15 TRBJ segments were identified and used for gene usage analysis of CDR3 amino acid clonotypes. COPE and FqMerger were used to merge the filtered high-quality paired reads into contigs. BLAST was used to align contigs to the IMGT TRBV, TRBD and TRBJ reference genes, and CDR3 was defined following IMGT. Highly expanded clones were defined as clonotypes with a frequency above 0.1%. Repertoire diversity was measured by Shannon entropy, and V-J evenness by the Gini coefficient. A clonotype found in more than one individual was treated as public. TCRdb reprocessing: public reads trimmed at Q25 with fastp, clones called with MiXCR, in-frame beta chains kept. Identical CDR3 proteins give one entry, which carries the most common genes and DNA. The V and J calls and clone size are TCRdb's, not the authors'. This sample is represented by under 250,000 distinct CDR3 sequences; roughly 19% of them were singletons. Roughly 10% of the sample is in the top ten clones.

Via the germline V gene, CDR1 is SGHRS and CDR2 YFSETQ. There are 15 amino acids in the CDR3, from cysteine to phenylalanine inclusive. The only DNA kept is the CDR3, 45 bases in frame from the first base. The same specimen was also included in a second study, on T cells in Graves' hyperthyroidism and ophthalmopathy. As that second study puts it: Graves' hyperthyroidism was defined as stable when no progression to ophthalmopathy occurred over 18 months of follow-up. The hyperthyroidism patients were between 18 and 65 years old and newly diagnosed, with a disease duration of less than 2 months. Patients with uncontrolled infections, other autoimmune diseases, pregnancy or lactation were excluded. Diagnoses were based on clinical symptoms, serum thyroxine and TRAb, thyroid ultrasound and orbital computed tomography. For the first round of RT-PCR on the TCR CDR3, the HTBI primer set was used together with the Qiagen OneStep RT-PCR kit. Most expanded thyroid clonotypes (frequency above 0.001) were also detected in blood, suggesting blood repertoires may reflect thyroid immune responses. Ophthalmopathy was separated from stable hyperthyroidism by a 13 V-J signature model, with just over 85% sensitivity and just over 81% specificity obtained in cross-validation and 80%/75% obtained in testing. In validation, the model predicted progression to ophthalmopathy with around 71% sensitivity and 72% to 85% specificity, a median of about 6 months before onset. TCR V-J signatures able to tell the groups apart were searched for in a discovery cohort of 90 to 100 patients, of whom fewer than 45 had Graves' ophthalmopathy and roughly 58 had stable Graves' hyperthyroidism. An independent validation cohort of 18 to 20 hyperthyroidism patients and about 16 patients who later progressed to ophthalmopathy tested prospective prediction of ophthalmopathy. The roughly 94 discovery patients were randomly divided into training and test sets at a 7:3 ratio. In addition, the study compared T-cell repertoires in thyroid tissue and in blood from several Graves' hyperthyroidism patients. Once sampling was done, hyperthyroidism patients were given methimazole at a starting dose of 30 mg daily, whereas ophthalmopathy patients were given high-dose intravenous methylprednisolone. Libraries were constructed in a second round of multiplex PCR, after which size selection and purification were performed. Paired-end sequencing of the libraries was performed with 100 bp reads on an Illumina HiSeq2000. SOAPnuke was used to process the raw data, with reads discarded if the reads contained adapters or uncalled bases, had a mean Phred below 15, or lacked an exact constant-primer or identifier match. High-quality paired reads were merged with COPE v1.2.5, and unique nucleotide sequences were defined as clonotypes. Clonotypes were aligned to IMGT TRBV, TRBD and TRBJ reference segments using MiTCR v1.1. Only V-J combinations with frequency above 0.0001, covering 98% to 99.2% of repertoires, were analysed. A TCS score was defined as the ratio of F50 (clonal expansion) to E x V (chaos), with BLOSUM62-based TCRdist applied between CDR3 peptides within each V-J. Welch's t-statistics and random forest reduced fewer than 550 V-J features to roughly 13, which were used in a naive Bayes classifier (R e1071). No statistical method was used to set the sample size in advance, and investigators knew the group allocation. The paper reports TCR Vbeta CDR3 sequencing of 130 to 150 peripheral blood samples: 43 ophthalmopathy, over 70 hyperthyroidism and about 17 progressor patients.

The chain is encoded by TRBV5-1 joined to TRBJ1-4; TRBD1 is perhaps the D gene, given 5 matching bases. The material was peripheral blood mononuclear cells (PBMCs), obtained at new diagnosis, from a patient treated with antithyroid drugs. This receptor was taken from a woman in her thirties with Graves disease. Donor details come from another sample of the same person, matched by shared clones. The nucleotides are TGCGCCAGCAGCACCGGGACGATGGCTAATGAAAAACTGCTTTTT. This yields the protein CASSTGTMANEKLLF.